The present T cell receptor beta chain was sequenced within a study of T cells in Graves' hyperthyroidism and ophthalmopathy (dated by TCRdb to between 2018 and 2021). Concerning the study at large: TCR V-J signatures able to tell the groups apart were searched for in a discovery cohort of about a hundred patients, of whom more than 40 had Graves' ophthalmopathy and around 56 had stable Graves' hyperthyroidism. An independent validation cohort of around 19 hyperthyroidism patients and about 15 patients who later progressed to ophthalmopathy tested prospective prediction of ophthalmopathy. The roughly 94 discovery patients were randomly split 7:3 into training and test sets. In several Graves' hyperthyroidism patients, the study also compared T-cell repertoires from thyroid tissue with T-cell repertoires from blood. Once sampling was done, hyperthyroidism patients were given methimazole at a starting dose of 30 mg daily, whereas ophthalmopathy patients were given high-dose intravenous methylprednisolone. According to the paper, TCR Vbeta CDR3 sequencing was carried out on 135 peripheral blood samples, which came from some 41 ophthalmopathy, about 75 hyperthyroidism and approximately 17 progressor patients.

Stable Graves' hyperthyroidism was defined as no progression to ophthalmopathy during 18 months of follow-up. Hyperthyroidism patients were newly diagnosed, had a disease duration of under 2 months, and were aged 18 to 65 years. The study excluded patients with uncontrolled infections, other autoimmune diseases, pregnancy or lactation. Diagnoses were established on the basis of clinical symptoms, serum thyroxine and TRAb, thyroid ultrasound, and orbital computed tomography. Total RNA was extracted with Trizol reagent, and quality was checked on an Agilent 2100 Bioanalyzer. Germline trimming amounts to 9 bases on V and 4 bases on J, with 4 as the count of junction bases outside the gene matches. The CDR3 contains 12 residues, cysteine and phenylalanine counted. Only CDR3 DNA is held: 36 bases, read in frame from base 1. Reading the germline V gene gives CDR1 SGHTA and CDR2 FQGNSA. Worth noting for this clonotype: It lacks a known antigen. No quality values exist for individual bases; no much larger clone is one base distant.

Findings and caveats that apply to the study as a whole: Sample size was not statistically predetermined, and blinding of investigators to group allocation was not performed. In cross-validation, a model built on a 13 V-J signature told ophthalmopathy apart from stable hyperthyroidism with approximately 91% sensitivity and approximately 84% specificity, and in testing the same model reached 80%/75%. Most expanded thyroid clonotypes (frequency above 0.001) were also detected in blood, a finding suggesting that blood repertoires may reflect thyroid immune responses. During validation, the model predicted progression to ophthalmopathy a median of about 6.5 months ahead of onset, with 70.59% sensitivity and roughly 75% specificity.

The TCR beta CDR3 regions were amplified from RNA transcripts. The TCR CDR3 was subjected to a first round of RT-PCR using the HTBI primer set and the Qiagen OneStep RT-PCR kit. The libraries were constructed in a second round of multiplex PCR and then size-selected and purified. The libraries were sequenced on an Illumina HiSeq2000 using paired-end 100 bp reads. In the original analysis: Raw data were processed with SOAPnuke, discarding reads with adapters, uncalled bases, mean Phred below 15, or no exact constant-primer or identifier match. COPE v1.2.5 was used to merge high-quality paired reads, and clonotypes were defined as unique nucleotide sequences. Clonotypes were aligned to IMGT TRBV, TRBD and TRBJ reference segments using MiTCR v1.1. Analysis was restricted to V-J combinations with a frequency above 0.0001, which covered about 99% of repertoires. A TCS score was defined as the ratio of F50 (clonal expansion) to E x V (chaos), with BLOSUM62-based TCRdist applied between CDR3 peptides within each V-J. Welch's t-statistics and random forest reduced fewer than 550 V-J features to roughly 13, which were used in a naive Bayes classifier (R e1071). In-frame beta chains were kept once TCRdb had trimmed the public reads at Q25 with fastp and called clones with MiXCR. Every CDR3 protein is listed once, alongside the most common genes and DNA of its rows. The V and J calls were determined by TCRdb, not by the authors. The sample contains approximately 590,000 distinct CDR3 sequences, 46% of them found a single time. The ten most abundant clones make up approximately 8.2% of the sample.

This TCR was recovered from a woman between 18 and 29 years old with Graves' hyperthyroidism. Donor details come from another sample of the same person, matched by shared clones. The sequenced sample consisted of peripheral blood or thyroid tissue (not recorded which). Recombination connected TRBV7-2 to TRBJ1-2; 8 junctional bases match TRBD1. The CDR3 region reads CARTGEPYGYTF. The bases are TGTGCCAGGACAGGGGAACCCTATGGCTACACCTTC.